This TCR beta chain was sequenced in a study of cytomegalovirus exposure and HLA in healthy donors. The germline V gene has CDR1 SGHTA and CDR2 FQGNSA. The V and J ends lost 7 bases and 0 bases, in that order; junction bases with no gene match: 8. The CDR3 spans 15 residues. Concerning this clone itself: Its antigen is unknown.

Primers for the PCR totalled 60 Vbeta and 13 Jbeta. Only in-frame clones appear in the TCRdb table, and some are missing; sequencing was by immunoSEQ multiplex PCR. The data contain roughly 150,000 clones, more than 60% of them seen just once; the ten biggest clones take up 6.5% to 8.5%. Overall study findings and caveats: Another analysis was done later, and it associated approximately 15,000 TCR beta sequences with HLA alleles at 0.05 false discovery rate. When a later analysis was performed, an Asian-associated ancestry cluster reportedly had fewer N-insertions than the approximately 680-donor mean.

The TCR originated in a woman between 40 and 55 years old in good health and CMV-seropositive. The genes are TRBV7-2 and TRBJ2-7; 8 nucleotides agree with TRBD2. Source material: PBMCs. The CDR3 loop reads CASTTGGGSSYEQYF. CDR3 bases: TGTGCCAGCACCACCGGGGGGGGGAGCTCCTACGAGCAGTACTTC.